This TCR beta chain was recovered during a study of shared clonotypes between healthy human individuals (dated by TCRdb to 2020 to 2021). With regard to the full study: The cohort comprised a couple of women and a few men aged 18 to 49 years. Between about 0.94 and 8.9 billion PBMCs per donor were obtained by leukapheresis. Per donor, three plates each were used for CD4 naive and CD4 memory, two for CD8 naive, and one for CD8 memory. Blood TCR repertoires of four to six healthy adults were deeply sequenced to estimate repertoire size and the extent of clonotype sharing between individuals. To increase sequencing depth and limit assay-specific biases, different laboratories used diverse techniques to prepare libraries and sequence TCR repertoires.

The study at large found these results: The genetic and exposure-history diversity represented was limited by the small number of donors. Rarefaction of sorted-subset datasets indicated incomplete sequencing despite the large sequencing depth. Compared with non-shared clonotypes, the clonotypes found in all four sorted-subset donors had higher generation probabilities. Roughly 5.2% of naive CD4, approximately 3.7% of naive CD8, approximately 2% of memory CD4, and over 0.35% of memory CD8 clonotypes were shared across several donors. Sampling was restricted to blood, and TCR repertoires in tissue are likely to differ from TCR repertoires in blood. Pairwise subsampling indicated that sequencing depth was expected to affect the degree of clonotype sharing among donors. Estimated clonotype richness was generally larger for naive than for memory subsets.

Healthy HIV-negative adults with no recently reported acute infections or vaccinations were included as donors. Every donor was a Caucasian adult residing in Nashville, Tennessee, USA. CD4+ T cells were enriched by magnetic negative selection, after which naive cells were positively selected on CD45RA and the negative fraction was taken as the memory subset. After blood collection by leukapheresis, PBMCs were isolated using Ficoll-Histopaque density gradient centrifugation and then cryopreserved in the vapor phase of liquid nitrogen. Analytical flow cytometry was used to check the purity and quantity of each magnetically sorted T cell population. Genomic DNA was isolated from every sorted fraction and measured by UV absorbance on a Nanodrop 2000c. There are 13 amino acids in the CDR3, from cysteine to phenylalanine inclusive. Solely the CDR3 DNA is kept, with 39 bases framed from the first base. The V end loses 10 bases and the J end loses 5 bases, and a stretch of 15 bases separates them. CDR1 MRHNA and CDR2 SNTAGT were looked up in the germline V gene.

The sample holds a few counts of this clone. Which antigen it targets is not known. No quality values exist for individual bases; no much larger clone is one base distant. Using the deep immunoSEQ assay, TCR CDR3 regions were amplified from genomic DNA by multiplex PCR. Genomic DNA extracted from each cell subset was distributed evenly over all wells of several immunoSEQ 96-well plates, and each plate served as one replicate. For sorted subsets, each replicate PCR was loaded with 200 ng genomic DNA, equivalent to 30,000 or so T cell genomes. Purified libraries were quantified with a Qubit 3.0 fluorometer, sized on a Bioanalyzer 2100, and re-quantified with the KAPA Library Quantification kit. A separate single-read 150-cycle Illumina NextSeq 550 flow cell was used to sequence each immunoSEQ 96-well plate. Concerning the study's data processing: Because only junctional sequences without quality scores were contained in the immunoSEQ output, filtering matching that applied to full-length reads could not be performed. To assign V/J genes and CDR3, sequences were annotated against IMGT germline references using PyIR, a Python wrapper for IgBLAST v1.9. Reads were filtered out if the reads had weak V/J assignments (E-value above 1e-6), no CDR3, stop codons, out-of-frame junctions, or ambiguous translated residues. V3J clonotypes were defined as sequences sharing an identical inferred V gene, J gene, and CDR3 amino acid sequence. Percentage overlap between repertoires was calculated by dividing the number of shared unique clonotypes by the size of the smaller repertoire. Three approaches were used to assess repertoire richness: RTK rarefaction, the Chao1 estimator, and Recon v2.1 estimates of unobserved clonotypes. Generation probabilities were computed with OLGA for all TCRbeta clonotypes obtained by the gDNA method from several donors. As stored in TCRdb, this immuneACCESS dataset retains in-frame rearrangements with V and J assigned. A fraction of the clones does not appear; measured against another copy, unresolved V genes explain less than half of the discrepancy, and the remainder lacks a known reason. V, J and clone size are taken as reported in that table, and D and trimming were inferred from the DNA itself. The sample table shows 850,000 to 1,200,000 clones, and 70% to 80% are seen once. The ten largest clones capture approximately 1.5% of the sample.

This receptor was taken from a man aged 18 to 29 in good health. Sequencing used memory CD4+ T cells sorted from blood. Read against the paper, the sample's cell subset or site label means: CD45RA-negative fraction. The V gene is TRBV6-4 and the J gene is TRBJ1-5, with a tentative D gene TRBD1 over 6 matching bases. The bases read TGTGCCAACCTAACAGGGCTGGATCAGCCCCAGCATTTT. This is translated as CANLTGLDQPQHF.